The clone carrying this T cell receptor (beta chain) appeared once. Germline lookup yields CDR1 MGHDK and CDR2 SYGVNS. The CDR3 has 13 amino acids. V was cut by 0 bases and J by 4 bases, with 7 bases left in between. Produced via immunoSEQ multiplex PCR; TCRdb's table is partial and in-frame only. The table includes about 680,000 clones, roughly 90% detected once. Treatment: approximately 18 received Ad26.COV2.S at low or high dose, single or two shots; several received placebo; per-sample allocation not given. Material that was analyzed had been drawn on day 63 after the first vaccine or placebo injection. The data were taken from a study of Ad26.COV2.S vaccination and SARS-CoV-2 variants.

This material consisted of peripheral blood, taken in a trial of Ad26.COV2.S vaccine versus placebo. This chain connects TRBV25-1 to TRBJ2-7, with D unclear. This receptor was taken from a person between 18 and 60 years old who received the Ad26.COV2.S COVID-19 vaccine or a placebo. CDR3 residues: CASSEYFGYEQYF. The CDR3 DNA sequence: TGTGCCAGCAGTGAATATTTCGGGTACGAGCAGTACTTC.